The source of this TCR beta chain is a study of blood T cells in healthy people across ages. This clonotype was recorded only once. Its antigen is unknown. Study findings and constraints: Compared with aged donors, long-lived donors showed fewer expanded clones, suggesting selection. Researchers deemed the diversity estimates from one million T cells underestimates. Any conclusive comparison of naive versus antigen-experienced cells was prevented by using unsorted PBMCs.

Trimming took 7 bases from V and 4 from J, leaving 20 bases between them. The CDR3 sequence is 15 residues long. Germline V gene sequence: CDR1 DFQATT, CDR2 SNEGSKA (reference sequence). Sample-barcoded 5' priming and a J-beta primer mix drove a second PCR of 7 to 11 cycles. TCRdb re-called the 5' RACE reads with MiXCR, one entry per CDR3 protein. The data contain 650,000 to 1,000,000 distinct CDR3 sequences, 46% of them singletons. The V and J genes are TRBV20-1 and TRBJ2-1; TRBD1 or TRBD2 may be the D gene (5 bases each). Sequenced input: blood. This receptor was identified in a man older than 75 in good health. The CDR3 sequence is CSVPQPGTGYNEQFF. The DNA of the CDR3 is TGCAGTGTCCCCCAGCCCGGGACCGGTTACAATGAGCAGTTCTTC.